This T cell receptor beta chain was recovered during a study of T cells in narcolepsy. At the level of the study: Patients with NT1 or NT2 and healthy control donors were enrolled.

Some clones are missing from TCRdb's copy, which holds only in-frame ones; the method was immunoSEQ multiplex PCR. The data hold approximately 30,000 clones, with 75% to 90% observed a single time. In regard to this clone: The antigen is undetermined.

Regarding the study as a whole: Same-patient CSF and blood CD4+ T cell clonotypes included HCRT-specific and TRIB2-specific autoreactive ones.

Germline V CDR1 and CDR2: SGHTA, FQGNSA. With V trimmed by 4 bases and J by 4 bases, 7 bases remained unmatched. The CDR3 totals 16 residues. The chain combines TRBV7-2 with TRBJ2-5; 12 nucleotides agree with TRBD2. Source material: memory (CD45RA-) CD4+ T cells from blood. The sequence was obtained from a human donor in good health. This chain's CDR3 is CASSSRLAGVGETQYF. CDR3 bases: TGTGCCAGCAGCTCGAGACTAGCGGGGGTAGGAGAGACCCAGTACTTC. Combining the CDR3 with reference TRBV7-2 and TRBJ2-5 gives the whole variable domain GAGVSQSPSNKVTEKGKDVELRCDPISGHTALYWYRQSLGQGLEFLIYFQGNSAPDKSGLPSDRFSAERTGGSVSTLTIQRTQQEDSAVYLCASSSRLAGVGETQYFGPGTRLLVL.